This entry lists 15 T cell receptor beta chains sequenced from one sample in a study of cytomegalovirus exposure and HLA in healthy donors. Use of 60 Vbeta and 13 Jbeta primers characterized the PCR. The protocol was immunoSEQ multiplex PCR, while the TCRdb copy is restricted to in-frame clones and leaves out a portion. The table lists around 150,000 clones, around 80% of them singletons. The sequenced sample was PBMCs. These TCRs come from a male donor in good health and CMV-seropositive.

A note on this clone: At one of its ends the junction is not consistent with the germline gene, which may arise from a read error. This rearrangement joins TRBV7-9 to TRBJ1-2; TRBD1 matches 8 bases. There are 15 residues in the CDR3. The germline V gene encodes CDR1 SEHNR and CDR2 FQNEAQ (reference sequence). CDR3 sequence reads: CSSSIGQGAIYGYTF. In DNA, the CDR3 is TGTTCCAGCAGCATAGGACAGGGCGCGATCTATGGCTACACCTTC. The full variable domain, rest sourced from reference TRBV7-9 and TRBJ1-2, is DTGVSQNPRHKITKRGQNVTFRCDPISEHNRLYWYRQTLGQGPEFLTYFQNEAQLEKSRLLSDRFSAERPKGSFSTLEIQRTEQGDSAMYLCSSSIGQGAIYGYTFGSGTRLTVV.

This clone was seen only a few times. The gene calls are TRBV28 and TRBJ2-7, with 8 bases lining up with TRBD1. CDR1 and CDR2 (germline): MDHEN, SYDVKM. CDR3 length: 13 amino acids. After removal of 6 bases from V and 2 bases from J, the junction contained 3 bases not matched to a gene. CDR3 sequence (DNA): TGTGCCAGCAGAATACAGGGGGCCTACGAGCAGTACTTC. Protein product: CASRIQGAYEQYF.

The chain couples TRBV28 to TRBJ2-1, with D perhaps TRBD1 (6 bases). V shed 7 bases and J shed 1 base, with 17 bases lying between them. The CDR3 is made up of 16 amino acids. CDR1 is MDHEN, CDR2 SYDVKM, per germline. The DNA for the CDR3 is TGTGCCAGCACCCAACCAGGGGAAAGGTCCTACAATGAGCAGTTCTTC. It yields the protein CASTQPGERSYNEQFF.

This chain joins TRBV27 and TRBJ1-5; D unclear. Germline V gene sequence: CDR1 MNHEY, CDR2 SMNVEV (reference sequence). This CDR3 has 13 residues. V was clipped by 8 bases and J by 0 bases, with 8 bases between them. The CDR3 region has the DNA TGTGCCAGCTCAGACTATAGCAATCAGCCCCAGCATTTT. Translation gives CASSDYSNQPQHF.

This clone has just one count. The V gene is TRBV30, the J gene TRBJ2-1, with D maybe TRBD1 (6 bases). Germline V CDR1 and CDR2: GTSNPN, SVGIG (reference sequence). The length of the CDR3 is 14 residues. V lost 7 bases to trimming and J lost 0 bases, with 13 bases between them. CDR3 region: CASGVSSSYNEQFF. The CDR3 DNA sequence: TGTGCCTCAGGGGTTAGTAGCTCCTACAATGAGCAGTTCTTC.

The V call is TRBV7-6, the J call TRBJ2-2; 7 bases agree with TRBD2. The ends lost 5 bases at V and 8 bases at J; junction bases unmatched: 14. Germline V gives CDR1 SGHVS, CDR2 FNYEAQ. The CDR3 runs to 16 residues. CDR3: CASSAILAGVAGELFF. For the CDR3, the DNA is TGTGCCAGCAGCGCAATACTTGCGGGAGTGGCTGGGGAGCTGTTTTTT. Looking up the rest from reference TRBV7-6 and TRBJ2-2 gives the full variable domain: GAGVSQSPRYKVTKRGQDVALRCDPISGHVSLYWYRQALGQGPEFLTYFNYEAQQDKSGLPNDRFSAERPEGSISTLTIQRTEQRDSAMYRCASSAILAGVAGELFFGEGSRLTVL.

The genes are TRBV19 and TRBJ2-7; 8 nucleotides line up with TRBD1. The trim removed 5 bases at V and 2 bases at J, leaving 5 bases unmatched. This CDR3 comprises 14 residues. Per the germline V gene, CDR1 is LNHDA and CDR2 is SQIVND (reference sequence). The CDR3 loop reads CASSPGQGTYEQYF. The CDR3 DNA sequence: TGTGCCAGTAGTCCCGGACAGGGAACCTACGAGCAGTACTTC.

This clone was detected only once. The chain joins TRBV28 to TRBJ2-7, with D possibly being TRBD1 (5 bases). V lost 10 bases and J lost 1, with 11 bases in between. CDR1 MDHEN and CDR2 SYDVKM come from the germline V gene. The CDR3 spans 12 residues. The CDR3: CATWGRSYEQYF. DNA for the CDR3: TGTGCCACCTGGGGCAGGTCCTACGAGCAGTACTTC.

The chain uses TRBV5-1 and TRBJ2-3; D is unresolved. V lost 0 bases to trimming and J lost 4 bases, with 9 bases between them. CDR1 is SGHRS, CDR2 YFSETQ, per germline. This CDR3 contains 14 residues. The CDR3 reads CASSLGAGSDTQYF. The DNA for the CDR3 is TGCGCCAGCAGCTTGGGGGCAGGCTCAGATACGCAGTATTTT.

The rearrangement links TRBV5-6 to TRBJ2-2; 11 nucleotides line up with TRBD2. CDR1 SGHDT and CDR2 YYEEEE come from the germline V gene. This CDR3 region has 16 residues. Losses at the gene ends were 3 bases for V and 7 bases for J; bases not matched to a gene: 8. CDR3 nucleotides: TGTGCCAGCAGCTCCCGGCGACTAGCGGGAATCGGGGAGCTGTTTTTT. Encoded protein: CASSSRRLAGIGELFF.

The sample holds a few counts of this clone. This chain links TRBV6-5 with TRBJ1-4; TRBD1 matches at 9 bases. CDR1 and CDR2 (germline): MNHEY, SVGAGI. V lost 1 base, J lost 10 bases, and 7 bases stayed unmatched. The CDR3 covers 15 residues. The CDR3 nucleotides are TGTGCCAGCAGTTACTTTACAGGGGGCGGTGGAAAACTGTTTTTT. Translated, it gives CASSYFTGGGGKLFF.

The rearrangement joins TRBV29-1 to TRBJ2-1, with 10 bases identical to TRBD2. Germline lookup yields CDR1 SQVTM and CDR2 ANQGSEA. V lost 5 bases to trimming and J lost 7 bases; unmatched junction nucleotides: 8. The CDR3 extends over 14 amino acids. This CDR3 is CSVLQREGYNEQFF. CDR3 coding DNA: TGCAGCGTTCTCCAGCGGGAGGGGTATAATGAGCAGTTCTTC.

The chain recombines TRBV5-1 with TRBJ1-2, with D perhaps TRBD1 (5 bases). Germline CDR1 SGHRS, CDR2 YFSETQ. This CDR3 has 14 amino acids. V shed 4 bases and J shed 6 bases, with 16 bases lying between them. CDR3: CASSPPKGIHGYTF. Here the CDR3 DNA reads TGCGCCAGCAGCCCCCCTAAGGGGATCCATGGCTACACCTTC. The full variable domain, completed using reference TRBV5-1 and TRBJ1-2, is KAGVTQTPRYLIKTRGQQVTLSCSPISGHRSVSWYQQTPGQGLQFLFEYFSETQRNKGNFPGRFSGRQFSNSRSEMNVSTLELGDSALYLCASSPPKGIHGYTFGSGTRLTVV.

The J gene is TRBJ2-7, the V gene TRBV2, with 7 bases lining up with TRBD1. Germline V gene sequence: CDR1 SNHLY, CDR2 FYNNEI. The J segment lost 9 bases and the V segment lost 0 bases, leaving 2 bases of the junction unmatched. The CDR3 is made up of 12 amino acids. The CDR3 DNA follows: TGTGCCAGCAGTGAAGCGCAGGGGGTGCAGTACTTC. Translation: CASSEAQGVQYF.

The CDR3 DNA sequence: TGTGCCAGCAGCTTGTTTCCCAACAGGGACACTGAAGCTTTCTTT. This sequence encodes CASSLFPNRDTEAFF. The chain carries TRBV5-5 and TRBJ1-1, with D possibly being TRBD1 (6 bases). The V and J ends lost 1 base and 3 bases respectively, with 13 bases between them. CDR1 is SGHKS, CDR2 YYEKEE, per germline (reference sequence). This CDR3 is 15 amino acids long.